This T cell receptor (beta chain) was captured by sequencing in a study of T-cell memory formation after mild COVID-19. Germline V gene data show CDR1 as MGHRA and CDR2 as YSYEKL. V was trimmed by 7 bases and J by 8 bases, leaving 9 bases between them. The CDR3 covers 11 residues. TCRdb fed the 5' RACE reads into MiXCR, producing one record per CDR3 protein. Of 250,000 to 350,000 distinct CDR3 sequences listed, roughly 15% were seen once; the top ten hold 22%. This clonotype was detected a few times. What was sequenced was PBMCs or a T cell subset sorted from them (not recorded which). J is TRBJ2-1 and V is TRBV4-1, with D hard to call. This clonotype was obtained from a man between 18 and 29 years old who had mild COVID-19 (a few samples of this study predate the infection). Cell type and time point are not known. The CDR3 sequence is CASKKGYEQFF. CDR3 in DNA: TGCGCCAGCAAGAAGGGTTATGAGCAGTTCTTC.